These 9 T cell receptor beta chains were all obtained from the same sample, sequenced in a study of blood T cell repertoires in COVID-19. Here immunoSEQ multiplex PCR was the method, and the copy in TCRdb shows in-frame clones only, minus some. The data show approximately 230,000 clones, more than 70% seen once. The sequenced material came from peripheral blood. Receptors were obtained from a woman in her twenties or thirties with COVID-19, enrolled during active disease.

The chain uses TRBV11-2 and TRBJ2-2; D is unresolved. Germline CDR1 reads SGHAT; CDR2 reads FQNNGV. The CDR3 loop spans 15 amino acids. Trimming took off 0 bases at V and 4 bases at J, with 9 bases between the two ends. The CDR3 DNA is TGTGCCAGCAGCTTAGACAGGCCCGGCACCGGGGAGCTGTTTTTT. Translating it yields CASSLDRPGTGELFF.

CDR3 DNA: TGTGCCAGCAGCGTTGCTGCGGGAAACTATGGCTACACCTTC. It yields the protein CASSVAAGNYGYTF. This chain joins TRBV9 and TRBJ1-2, with D hard to call. Germline CDR1 SGDLS, CDR2 YYNGEE. Trimming removed 2 bases from V and 2 bases from J, with 10 bases in between. This CDR3 spans 14 amino acids.

This clone was recorded only once. The V call is TRBV14, the J call TRBJ2-1; D ambiguous. In germline, CDR1 is SGHDN, CDR2 FVKESK. This CDR3 has 15 amino acids. Trimming stripped 1 base from V and 6 bases from J, with 13 bases between. CDR3 sequence reads: CASSQGAFLRNEQFF. CDR3 bases: TGTGCCAGCAGCCAAGGCGCCTTCCTACGCAATGAGCAGTTCTTC.

This chain's CDR3 is CASSYGRSYEQYV. The DNA for the CDR3 is TGTGCCAGCAGTTATGGCAGGTCCTACGAGCAGTACGTC. The V and J genes are TRBV12-3 or TRBV12-4 and TRBJ2-7; D is undetermined. The CDR3 loop spans 13 amino acids. Between the trimmed V and J ends, which lost 4 bases and 1 base, there was a span of 8 bases.

The chain recombines TRBV29-1 with TRBJ2-5, with D tentatively TRBD1 (5 bases). Germline CDR1 SQVTM, CDR2 ANQGSEA. The CDR3 runs to 14 residues. V was clipped by 4 bases and J by 2 bases, with 14 bases between them. The CDR3 nucleotides read TGCAGCGTTGGTGGGGCTCCACTTCAAGAGACCCAGTACTTC. This gives the protein CSVGGAPLQETQYF.

The rearrangement links TRBV19 to TRBJ1-5; D remains unclear. Germline V gene data show CDR1 as LNHDA and CDR2 as SQIVND (reference sequence). There are 16 residues in the CDR3. V was cut by 3 bases and J by 0 bases, with 12 bases left in between. The CDR3 bases are TGTGCCAGTAGTATCGGGTCCCCTTATAGCAATCAGCCCCAGCATTTT. This sequence encodes CASSIGSPYSNQPQHF.

The chain links TRBV7-2 to TRBJ1-6; D is possibly TRBD1 (5 bases). Germline V lookup: CDR1 SGHTA, CDR2 FQGNSA. CDR3 length: 16 amino acids. The ends were cut back, 1 base at V and 9 bases at J, with 16 bases in the middle. The CDR3 reads CASSLGGREAGSPLHF. The CDR3, as DNA: TGTGCCAGCAGCTTAGGGGGGAGGGAGGCGGGTTCACCCCTCCACTTT.

The chain carries TRBV5-4 and TRBJ2-7, with D perhaps matching TRBD1 (6 bases). The germline V gene has CDR1 SGHNT and CDR2 YYREEE (reference sequence). The CDR3 is 12 amino acids. V gave up 3 bases and J gave up 3 bases, with 7 bases separating them. CDR3 residues: CASSSDSYEQYF. DNA of the CDR3: TGTGCCAGCAGCTCGGACAGCTACGAGCAGTACTTC.

This clone was picked up a small number of times. The V call is TRBV25-1, the J call TRBJ2-7; D uncertain. CDR3 length: 11 amino acids. The germline V gene has CDR1 MGHDK and CDR2 SYGVNS. V shed 8 bases and J shed 0 bases, with 5 bases lying between them. DNA for the CDR3: TGTGCCAGCGGCCCCTCCTACGAGCAGTACTTC. Its protein is CASGPSYEQYF.